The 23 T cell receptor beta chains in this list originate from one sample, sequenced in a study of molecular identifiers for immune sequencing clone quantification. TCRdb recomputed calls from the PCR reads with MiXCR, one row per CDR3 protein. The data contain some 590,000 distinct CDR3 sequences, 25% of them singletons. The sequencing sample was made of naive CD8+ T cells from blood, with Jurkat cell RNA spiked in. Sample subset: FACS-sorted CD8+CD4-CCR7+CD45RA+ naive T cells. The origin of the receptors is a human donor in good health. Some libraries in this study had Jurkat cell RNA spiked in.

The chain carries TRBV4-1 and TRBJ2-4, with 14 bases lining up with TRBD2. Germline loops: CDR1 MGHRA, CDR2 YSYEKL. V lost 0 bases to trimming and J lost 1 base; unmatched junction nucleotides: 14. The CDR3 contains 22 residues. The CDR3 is CASSQESAGTSGGTWAKNIQYF. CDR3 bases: TGCGCCAGCAGCCAAGAAAGTGCCGGGACTAGCGGGGGAACCTGGGCCAAAAACATTCAGTACTTC.

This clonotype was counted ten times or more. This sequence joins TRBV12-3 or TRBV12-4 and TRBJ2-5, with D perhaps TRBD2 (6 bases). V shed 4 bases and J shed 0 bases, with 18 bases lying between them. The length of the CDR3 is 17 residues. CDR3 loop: CASSSPSTGLYQETQYF. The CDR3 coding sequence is TGTGCCAGCAGTTCGCCGTCTACGGGACTCTACCAAGAGACCCAGTACTTC.

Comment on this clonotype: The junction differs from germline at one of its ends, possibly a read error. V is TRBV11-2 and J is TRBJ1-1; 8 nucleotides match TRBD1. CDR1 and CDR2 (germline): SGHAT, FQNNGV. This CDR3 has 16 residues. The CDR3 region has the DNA TGTGCCAGCAGCTCCGGACAGGGAGTAGGGAACACTGGAGCTTTCTTT. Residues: CASSSGQGVGNTGAFF.

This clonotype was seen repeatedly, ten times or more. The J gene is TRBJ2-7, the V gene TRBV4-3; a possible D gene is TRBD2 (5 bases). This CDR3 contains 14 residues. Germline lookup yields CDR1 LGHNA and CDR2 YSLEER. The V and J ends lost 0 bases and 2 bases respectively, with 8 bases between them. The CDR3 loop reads CASSQDRRAYEQYF. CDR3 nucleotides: TGCGCCAGCAGCCAAGATCGGCGGGCCTACGAGCAGTACTTC.

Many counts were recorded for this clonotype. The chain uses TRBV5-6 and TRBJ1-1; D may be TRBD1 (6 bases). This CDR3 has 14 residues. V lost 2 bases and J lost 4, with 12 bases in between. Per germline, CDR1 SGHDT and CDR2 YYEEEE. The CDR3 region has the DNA TGTGCCAGCAGCTTAAACAGGGTACGCACTGAAGCTTTCTTT. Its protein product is CASSLNRVRTEAFF.

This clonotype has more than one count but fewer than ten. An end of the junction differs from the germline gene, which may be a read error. The CDR3 loop is CAGSYDRGSPEAFF. CDR3 sequence (DNA): TGTGCCGGCAGTTATGACAGGGGCTCCCCTGAAGCTTTCTTT. This sequence joins TRBV27 and TRBJ1-1; 8 bases match TRBD1. This CDR3 spans 14 amino acids. Per the germline V gene, CDR1 is MNHEY and CDR2 is SMNVEV (reference sequence).

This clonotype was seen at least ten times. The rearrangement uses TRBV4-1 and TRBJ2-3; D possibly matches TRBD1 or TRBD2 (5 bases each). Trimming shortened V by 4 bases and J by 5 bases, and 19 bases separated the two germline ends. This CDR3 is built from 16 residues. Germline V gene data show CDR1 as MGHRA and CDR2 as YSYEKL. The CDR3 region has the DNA TGCGCCAGCAGCCGCCGAACCGGGACGATCGAAGATACGCAGTATTTT. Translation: CASSRRTGTIEDTQYF.

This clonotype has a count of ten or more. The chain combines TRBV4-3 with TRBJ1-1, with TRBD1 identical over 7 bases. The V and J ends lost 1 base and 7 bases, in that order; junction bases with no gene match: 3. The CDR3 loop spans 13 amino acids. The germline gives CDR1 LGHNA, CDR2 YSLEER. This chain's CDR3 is CASSQVGTVEAFF. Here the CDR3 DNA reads TGCGCCAGCAGCCAAGTGGGGACAGTTGAAGCTTTCTTT.

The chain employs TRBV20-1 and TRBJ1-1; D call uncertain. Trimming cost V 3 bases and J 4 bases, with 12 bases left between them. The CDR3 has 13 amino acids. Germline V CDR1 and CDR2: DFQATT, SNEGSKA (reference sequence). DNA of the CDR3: TGCAGTGCTAGGCTAGCGGGGAGCACTGAAGCTTTCTTT. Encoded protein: CSARLAGSTEAFF.

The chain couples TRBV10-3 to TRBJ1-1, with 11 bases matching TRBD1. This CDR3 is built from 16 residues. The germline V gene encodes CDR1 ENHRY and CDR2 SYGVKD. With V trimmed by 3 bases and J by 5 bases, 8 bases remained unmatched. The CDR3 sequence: CAISDPRTGGITEAFF. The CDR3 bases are TGTGCCATCAGTGACCCCAGGACAGGGGGCATTACTGAAGCTTTCTTT.

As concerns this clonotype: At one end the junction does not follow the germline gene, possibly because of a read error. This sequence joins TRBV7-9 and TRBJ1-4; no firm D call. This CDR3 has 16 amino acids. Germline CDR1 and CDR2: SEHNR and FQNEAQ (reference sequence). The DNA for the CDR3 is TGTGCCAGCGGCCCCCGCGGGAGAAGGGATAATGTAAAACTGTTTTTT. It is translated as CASGPRGRRDNVKLFF.

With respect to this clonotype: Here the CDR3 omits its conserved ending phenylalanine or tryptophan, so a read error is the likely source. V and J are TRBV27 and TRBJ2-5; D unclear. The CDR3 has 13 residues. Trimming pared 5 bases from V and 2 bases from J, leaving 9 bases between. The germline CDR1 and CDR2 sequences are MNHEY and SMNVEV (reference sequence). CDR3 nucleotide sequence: TGTGCCAGCAGTCTCGTCGGTCAAGAGACCCAGTACATC. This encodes CASSLVGQETQYI.

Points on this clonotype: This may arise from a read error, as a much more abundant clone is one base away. CDR3 nucleotide sequence: TGTGCCAGCAGTGAAGCTTTTTTGGGACGGGGGAACACCGGGGAGCTGTTTTTT. This sequence encodes CASSEAFLGRGNTGELFF. The rearrangement joins TRBV6-1 to TRBJ2-2, with D perhaps matching TRBD1 or TRBD2 (5 bases each). V dropped 0 bases and J dropped 1 base, with 15 bases sitting between them. CDR1 and CDR2 (germline): MNHNS, SASEGT. This CDR3 region has 18 residues.

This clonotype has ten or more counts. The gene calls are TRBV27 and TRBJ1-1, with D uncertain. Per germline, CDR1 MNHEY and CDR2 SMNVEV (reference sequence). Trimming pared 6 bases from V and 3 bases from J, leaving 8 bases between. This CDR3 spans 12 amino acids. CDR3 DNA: TGTGCCAGCAGGTCTGGGGACACTGAAGCTTTCTTT. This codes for CASRSGDTEAFF.

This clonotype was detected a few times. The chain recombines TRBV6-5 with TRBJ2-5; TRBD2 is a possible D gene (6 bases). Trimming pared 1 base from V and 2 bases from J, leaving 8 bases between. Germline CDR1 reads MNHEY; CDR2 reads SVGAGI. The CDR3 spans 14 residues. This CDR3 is CASSYLGRQETQYF. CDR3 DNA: TGTGCCAGCAGTTACTTGGGGAGGCAAGAGACCCAGTACTTC.

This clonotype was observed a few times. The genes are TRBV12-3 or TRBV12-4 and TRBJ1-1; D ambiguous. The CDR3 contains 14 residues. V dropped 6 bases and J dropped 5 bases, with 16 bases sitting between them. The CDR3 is CASRSAGARTEAFF. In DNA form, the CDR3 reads TGTGCCAGCAGGAGCGCAGGTGCAAGGACTGAAGCTTTCTTT.

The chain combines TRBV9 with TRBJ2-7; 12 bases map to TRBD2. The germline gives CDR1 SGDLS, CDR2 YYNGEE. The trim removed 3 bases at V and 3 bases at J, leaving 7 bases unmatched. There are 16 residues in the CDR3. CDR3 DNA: TGTGCCAGCAGCGGCGGACTAGCGGGGCGCGGCTACGAGCAGTACTTC. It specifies CASSGGLAGRGYEQYF.

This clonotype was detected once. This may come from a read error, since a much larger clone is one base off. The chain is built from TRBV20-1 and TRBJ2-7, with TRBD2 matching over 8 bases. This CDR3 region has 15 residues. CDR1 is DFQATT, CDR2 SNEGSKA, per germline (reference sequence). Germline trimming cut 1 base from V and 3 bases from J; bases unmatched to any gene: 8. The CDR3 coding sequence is TGCAGTGCTAGAGCCGCGACTAGCGCCCTCTACGAGCAGTACTTC. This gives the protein CSARAATSALYEQYF.

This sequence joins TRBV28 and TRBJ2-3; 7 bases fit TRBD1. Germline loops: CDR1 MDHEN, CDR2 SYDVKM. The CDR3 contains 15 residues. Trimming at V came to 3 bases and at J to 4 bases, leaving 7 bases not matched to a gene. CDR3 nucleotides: TGTGCCAGCAGTTTTAGGGGGCTGCGGGCAGATACGCAGTATTTT. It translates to CASSFRGLRADTQYF. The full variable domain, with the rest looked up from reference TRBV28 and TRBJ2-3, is DVKVTQSSRYLVKRTGEKVFLECVQDMDHENMFWYRQDPGLGLRLIYFSYDVKMKEKGDIPEGYSVSREKKERFSLILESASTNQTSMYLCASSFRGLRADTQYFGPGTRLTVL.

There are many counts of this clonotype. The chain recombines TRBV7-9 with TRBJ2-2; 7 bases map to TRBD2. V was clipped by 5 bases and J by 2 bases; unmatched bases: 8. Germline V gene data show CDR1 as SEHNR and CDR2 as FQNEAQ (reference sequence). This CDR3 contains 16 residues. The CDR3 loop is CASSDGPGLNTGELFF. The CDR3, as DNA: TGTGCCAGCAGCGATGGCCCGGGACTAAACACCGGGGAGCTGTTTTTT.

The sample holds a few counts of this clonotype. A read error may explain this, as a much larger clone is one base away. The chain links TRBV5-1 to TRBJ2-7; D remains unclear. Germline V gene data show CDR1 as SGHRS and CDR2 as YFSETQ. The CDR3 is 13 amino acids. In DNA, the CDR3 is TGCGCCAGCAGCAAAGACCCAGCCTACGAGCAGTGCTTC. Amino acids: CASSKDPAYEQCF.

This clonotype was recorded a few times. Written as DNA, the CDR3 is TGTGCCAGCAGCTTGGCCAACAGGGGGAATTCGGATGGCTACACCTTC. It yields the protein CASSLANRGNSDGYTF. V usage is TRBV5-6 and J usage is TRBJ1-2; 8 bases are a match to TRBD1. V trimming: 0 bases; J trimming: 6 bases; junction bases outside the gene matches: 10. There are 16 residues in the CDR3. Germline-derived CDR1 and CDR2 are SGHDT and YYEEEE.

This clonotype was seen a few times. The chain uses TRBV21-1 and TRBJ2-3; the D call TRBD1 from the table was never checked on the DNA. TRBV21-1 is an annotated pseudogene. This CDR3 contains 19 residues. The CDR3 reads CASSKGNVEDRGDTDTQYF. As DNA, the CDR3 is TGTGCCAGCAGCAAAGGGAACGTCGAGGACAGGGGGGACACAGATACGCAGTATTTT.